The 18 T cell receptor beta chains below were found in one sample sequenced in a study of T cell responses to AZD1222 COVID-19 vaccine. TCRdb keeps only in-frame clones here, not all; method: immunoSEQ multiplex PCR. Here the sample spans approximately 120,000 clones, roughly 93% being singletons. This specimen consisted of peripheral blood, obtained on day 0 of AZD1222 vaccination. The receptors stem from an adult in good health.

The CDR3 spells CASKVNREGNTIYF. The CDR3 bases are TGTGCCAGTAAAGTAAACAGGGAAGGAAACACCATATATTTT. The chain couples TRBV19 to TRBJ1-3; the D gene is possibly TRBD1 (6 bases). Trimming took off 7 bases at V and 4 bases at J, with 14 bases between the two ends. The CDR3 sequence is 14 residues long. Germline V gene sequence: CDR1 LNHDA, CDR2 SQIVND (reference sequence).

The chain combines TRBV3-1 (or the pseudogene TRBV3-2) with TRBJ1-4, with TRBD1 matching 10 bases. The junction had 2 bases not matched to a gene; V was cut back by 1 base and J by 0 bases. The CDR3 covers 17 residues. Germline V gene data show CDR1 as LGHDT and CDR2 as YNNKEL (reference sequence). The CDR3 DNA reads TGTGCCAGCAGCCAAGCAGGGACAGGGGCAACTAATGAAAAACTGTTTTTT. This codes for CASSQAGTGATNEKLFF.

J is TRBJ1-1 and V is TRBV18; D possibly corresponds to TRBD1 (6 bases). The CDR3 is 13 amino acids. Germline assignment: CDR1 KGHSH and CDR2 LQKENI. Trimming took off 3 bases at V and 4 bases at J, with 9 bases between the two ends. CDR3 nucleotide sequence: TGTGCCAGCTCACCCGGACAGATCACTGAAGCTTTCTTT. This gives the protein CASSPGQITEAFF.

V and J are TRBV28 and TRBJ1-2; D remains unclear. V gave up 7 bases and J gave up 8 bases, with 14 bases separating them. The CDR3 consists of 12 residues. Germline V CDR1 and CDR2: MDHEN, SYDVKM. CDR3 sequence (DNA): TGTGCCAGCAAGGCAGGAAATGTCGGCTACACCTTC. Protein product: CASKAGNVGYTF.

The J gene is TRBJ2-1, the V gene TRBV7-9, with 10 bases fitting TRBD2. The trim removed 6 bases at V and 2 bases at J, leaving 4 bases unmatched. The CDR3 length is 15 residues. Germline V gene data show CDR1 as SEHNR and CDR2 as FQNEAQ (reference sequence). DNA of the CDR3: TGTGCCAGCAGTCGCCTAGCGGGGGCCTACAATGAGCAGTTCTTC. It translates to CASSRLAGAYNEQFF.

The J gene is TRBJ1-2, the V gene TRBV5-1, with unresolved D. Per the germline V gene, CDR1 is SGHRS and CDR2 is YFSETQ. The CDR3 is 16 amino acids. V lost 1 base to trimming and J lost 0 bases, with 13 bases between them. CDR3 residues: CASSLFSTAPNYGYTF. The CDR3 coding sequence is TGCGCCAGCAGCTTGTTTTCCACAGCTCCTAACTATGGCTACACCTTC. The variable domain in full, completed from reference TRBV5-1 and TRBJ1-2, reads KAGVTQTPRYLIKTRGQQVTLSCSPISGHRSVSWYQQTPGQGLQFLFEYFSETQRNKGNFPGRFSGRQFSNSRSEMNVSTLELGDSALYLCASSLFSTAPNYGYTFGSGTRLTVV.

The CDR3 here is CAWNRGRYGYTF. CDR3 DNA: TGTGCCTGGAACAGGGGCCGCTATGGCTACACCTTC. The rearrangement joins TRBV30 to TRBJ1-2; TRBD1 matches 7 bases. Germline-derived CDR1 and CDR2 are GTSNPN and SVGIG (reference sequence). The CDR3 loop spans 12 amino acids. V lost 4 bases, J lost 4 bases, and 3 bases stayed unmatched.

The chain has TRBV20-1 and TRBJ1-3; unclear D gene. V was clipped by 6 bases and J by 3 bases, with 6 bases between them. The CDR3 spans 11 residues. The germline CDR1 and CDR2 sequences are DFQATT and SNEGSKA (reference sequence). CDR3 sequence (DNA): TGCAGTGCCCCGAATGGAAACACCATATATTTT. This gives the protein CSAPNGNTIYF.

The chain combines TRBV14 with TRBJ2-3, with D tentatively TRBD2 (5 bases). CDR1 is SGHDN, CDR2 FVKESK, per germline. The germline V and J ends were trimmed by 2 bases and 6 bases, with 18 bases remaining between them. The CDR3 has 16 amino acids. CDR3 sequence (DNA): TGTGCCAGCAGCCAATCGCCCCGAGGGAACCTGGATACGCAGTATTTT. This codes for CASSQSPRGNLDTQYF.

V usage is TRBV18 and J usage is TRBJ1-4, with 11 bases identical to TRBD1. The CDR3 is 11 amino acids. The V segment lost 6 bases and the J segment 17 bases; nucleotides outside the gene matches: 5. Per the germline V gene, CDR1 is KGHSH and CDR2 is LQKENI. CDR3 sequence: CASSGQGASFF. CDR3 coding DNA: TGTGCCAGCTCTGGACAGGGGGCGAGTTTTTTT.

The genes are TRBV3-1 (or the pseudogene TRBV3-2) and TRBJ2-1; the match to TRBD1 covers 8 bases. Unmatched junction bases numbered 2, after V lost 1 base and J lost 6 bases. Per the germline V gene, CDR1 is LGHDT and CDR2 is YNNKEL (reference sequence). This CDR3 is 14 amino acids long. For the CDR3, the DNA is TGTGCCAGCAGCCAAGGACAGGGGTTCAATGAGCAGTTCTTC. It specifies CASSQGQGFNEQFF.

This chain links TRBV7-3 with TRBJ2-1; 8 bases are a match to TRBD2. Germline V CDR1 and CDR2: SGHTA, FQGTGA. The J segment lost 6 bases and the V segment lost 4 bases, leaving 8 bases of the junction unmatched. The CDR3 sequence is 15 residues long. CDR3 nucleotides: TGTGCCAGCAGCTCGGATCGGGGGGGCCTCAATGAGCAGTTCTTC. Translation: CASSSDRGGLNEQFF.

The CDR3 loop is CASSGPGLGNTIYF. CDR3 coding DNA: TGTGCCAGCAGTGGTCCGGGACTTGGAAACACCATATATTTT. V gene TRBV2 combines with J gene TRBJ1-3; tentative D call: TRBD1 (5 bases). V shed 4 bases and J shed 3 bases, with 10 bases lying between them. The germline CDR1 and CDR2 sequences are SNHLY and FYNNEI. The CDR3 length is 14 residues.

V and J are TRBV19 and TRBJ1-5; 7 nucleotides line up with TRBD1. J lost 5 bases, V lost 4 bases, and 2 bases had no gene match. CDR3 length equals 13 residues. Per the germline V gene, CDR1 is LNHDA and CDR2 is SQIVND (reference sequence). The CDR3 sequence is CASSRQGDQPQHF. The CDR3 region has the DNA TGTGCCAGTAGTAGACAGGGAGATCAGCCCCAGCATTTT.

This chain uses TRBV19 with TRBJ1-1; maybe TRBD1 (5 bases). Germline-derived CDR1 and CDR2 are LNHDA and SQIVND (reference sequence). Trimming took 7 bases from V and 0 from J, leaving 15 bases between them. The length of the CDR3 is 15 residues. CDR3 region: CASTPREGVNTEAFF. For the CDR3, the DNA is TGTGCCAGTACTCCCCGGGAAGGGGTGAACACTGAAGCTTTCTTT.

The chain links TRBV18 to TRBJ2-5, with D tentatively TRBD2 (5 bases). V dropped 1 base and J dropped 1 base, with 16 bases sitting between them. The germline gives CDR1 KGHSH, CDR2 LQKENI. The CDR3 covers 17 residues. The CDR3 here is CASSPRGGNSFQETQYF. The CDR3 DNA is TGTGCCAGCTCACCACGAGGAGGAAACTCTTTCCAAGAGACCCAGTACTTC.

CDR3 in amino acids: CASSYSNGYGYTF. The CDR3 nucleotides read TGTGCCAGCAGTTACTCGAATGGTTATGGCTACACCTTC. The chain has TRBV6-5 and TRBJ1-2; no reliable D call. V was trimmed by 0 bases and J by 5 bases, leaving 7 bases between them. CDR3 size: 13 residues. CDR1 is MNHEY and CDR2 is SVGAGI in the germline V gene.

The genes are TRBV7-9 and TRBJ2-1, with 9 bases aligning to TRBD2. Germline CDR1 SEHNR, CDR2 FQNEAQ (reference sequence). V was pared by 4 bases and J by 7 bases, with 8 bases of the junction left unmatched. The CDR3 has 15 amino acids. The CDR3 bases are TGTGCCAGCAGCTCTGCCAGGACTAGCGTGAATGAGCAGTTCTTC. Translation: CASSSARTSVNEQFF. Supplemented by reference TRBV7-9 and TRBJ2-1, the full variable domain reads DTGVSQNPRHKITKRGQNVTFRCDPISEHNRLYWYRQTLGQGPEFLTYFQNEAQLEKSRLLSDRFSAERPKGSFSTLEIQRTEQGDSAMYLCASSSARTSVNEQFFGPGTRLTVL.